This T cell receptor beta chain emerged from a study of cytotoxic CD8 clonotypes in ibrutinib-treated CLL. Study-wide findings and caveats: The study found clonality rose at ibrutinib response, then fell toward baseline at progression. Treatment saw public clonotypes, which were uncommon, either contract or stay stable.

The CDR3 spans 19 residues. CDR1 is SGHTA and CDR2 is FQGNSA in the germline V gene. V gave up 1 base and J gave up 3 bases; unmatched junction bases: 13. This clone was detected once. Its antigen is unknown. T cells were sequenced at a targeted depth of 1 in 200,000 to 1 in 1 million. Sequencing was performed with immunoSEQ multiplex PCR; in TCRdb, only in-frame clones are kept and a portion is missing. The data show 250,000 to 350,000 clones, around 69% seen once. This clonotype originated in a human donor with chronic lymphocytic leukemia. This specimen was PBMCs, taken at disease progression, from a patient treated with ibrutinib. This rearrangement joins TRBV7-2 to TRBJ2-1, with TRBD2 matching over 9 bases. The CDR3 region is CASSLVPGSSGSIYNEQFF. The CDR3 DNA reads as TGTGCCAGCAGCTTAGTTCCAGGGAGTAGCGGGAGTATCTACAATGAGCAGTTCTTC.